These 3 T cell receptor beta chains were sequenced from one sample in a study of T cell changes during pregnancy in multiple sclerosis. Repertoires were generated with immunoSEQ multiplex PCR, while TCRdb's copy carries only in-frame clones and drops some. The sample includes 70,000 to 95,000 clones, 85% to 95% seen only once; the top ten take 1.5% to 2%. The sample was peripheral blood, taken after pregnancy. The receptors were sampled from a female donor in good health, enrolled as a control in a pregnancy study.

Remarks on this clone: The same CDR3 arises from other DNA sequences in this sample as well. For the CDR3, the DNA is TGCGCCAGCAGCCCCACCGGGGGGAATGAGCAGTTCTTC. Protein: CASSPTGGNEQFF. The V and J genes are TRBV5-1 and TRBJ2-1, with 7 bases that match TRBD2. CDR3 size: 13 residues. The germline V gene has CDR1 SGHRS and CDR2 YFSETQ. V lost 4 bases and J lost 7; bases outside the gene matches: 5.

This chain joins TRBV29-1 and TRBJ2-3; D unclear. The V end was cut by 1 base, the J end by 2 bases, with 7 bases between. This CDR3 has 13 amino acids. Germline V gene sequence: CDR1 SQVTM, CDR2 ANQGSEA. The DNA of the CDR3 is TGCAGCGTTGAAGCTATGAACACAGATACGCAGTATTTT. Protein: CSVEAMNTDTQYF.

V is TRBV29-1 and J is TRBJ2-3, with a possible D match to TRBD2 (5 bases). This CDR3 is built from 12 residues. From germline, CDR1 is SQVTM and CDR2 ANQGSEA. Trimming took 8 bases from V and 1 from J, leaving 10 bases between them. CDR3 DNA sequence: TGCAGCTCCCAGAGGGGCACAGATACGCAGTATTTT. It codes for CSSQRGTDTQYF.